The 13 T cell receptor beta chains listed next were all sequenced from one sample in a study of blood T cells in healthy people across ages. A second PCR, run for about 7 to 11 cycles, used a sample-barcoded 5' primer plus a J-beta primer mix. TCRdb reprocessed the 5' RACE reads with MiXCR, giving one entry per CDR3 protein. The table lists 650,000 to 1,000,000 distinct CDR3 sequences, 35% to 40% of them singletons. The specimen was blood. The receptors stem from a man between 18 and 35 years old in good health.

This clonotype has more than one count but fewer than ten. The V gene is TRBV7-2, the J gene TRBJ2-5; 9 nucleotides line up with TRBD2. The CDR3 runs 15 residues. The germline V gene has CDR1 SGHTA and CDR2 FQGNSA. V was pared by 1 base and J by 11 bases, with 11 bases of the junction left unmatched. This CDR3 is CASSLVVAGENEQYF. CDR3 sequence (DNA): TGTGCCAGCAGCTTAGTGGTAGCGGGGGAAAATGAGCAGTACTTC.

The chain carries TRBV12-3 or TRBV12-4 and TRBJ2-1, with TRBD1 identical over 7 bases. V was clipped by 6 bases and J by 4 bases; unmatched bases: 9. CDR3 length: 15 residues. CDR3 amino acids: CASSRQGRQYNEQFF. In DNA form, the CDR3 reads TGTGCCAGCAGCCGACAGGGTCGGCAATACAATGAGCAGTTCTTC.

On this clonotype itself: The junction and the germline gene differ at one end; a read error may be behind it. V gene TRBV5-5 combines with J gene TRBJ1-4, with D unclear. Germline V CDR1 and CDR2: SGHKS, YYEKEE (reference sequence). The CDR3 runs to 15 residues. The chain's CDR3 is CASGLASRRNEKLFF. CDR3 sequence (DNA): TGTGCCAGCGGCTTGGCGAGCCGGAGAAATGAAAAACTGTTTTTT.

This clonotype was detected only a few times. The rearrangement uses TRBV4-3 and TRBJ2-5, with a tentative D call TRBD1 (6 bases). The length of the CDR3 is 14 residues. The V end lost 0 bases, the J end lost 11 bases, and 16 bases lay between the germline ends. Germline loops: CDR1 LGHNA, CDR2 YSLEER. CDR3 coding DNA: TGCGCCAGCAGCCAAGATACAGGGTCCAATGAGCAGTACTTC. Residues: CASSQDTGSNEQYF.

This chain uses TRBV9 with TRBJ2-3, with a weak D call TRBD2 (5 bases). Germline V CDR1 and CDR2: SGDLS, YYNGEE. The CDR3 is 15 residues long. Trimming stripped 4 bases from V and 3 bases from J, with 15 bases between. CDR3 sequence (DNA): TGTGCCAGCAGCCTCTTTCCGGGGATTACAGATACGCAGTATTTT. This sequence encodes CASSLFPGITDTQYF.

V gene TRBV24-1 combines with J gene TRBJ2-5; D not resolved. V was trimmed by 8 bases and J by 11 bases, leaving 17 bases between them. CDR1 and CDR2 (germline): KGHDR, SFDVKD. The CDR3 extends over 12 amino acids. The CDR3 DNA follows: TGTGCCACCACCGAAGGTCGAAATGAGCAGTACTTC. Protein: CATTEGRNEQYF.

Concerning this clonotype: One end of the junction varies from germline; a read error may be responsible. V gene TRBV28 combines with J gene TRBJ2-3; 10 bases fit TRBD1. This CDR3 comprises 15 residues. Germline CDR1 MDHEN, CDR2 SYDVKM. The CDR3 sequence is CAGSFWDRGTDTQYF. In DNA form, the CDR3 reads TGTGCCGGCAGTTTCTGGGACAGGGGAACAGATACGCAGTATTTT.

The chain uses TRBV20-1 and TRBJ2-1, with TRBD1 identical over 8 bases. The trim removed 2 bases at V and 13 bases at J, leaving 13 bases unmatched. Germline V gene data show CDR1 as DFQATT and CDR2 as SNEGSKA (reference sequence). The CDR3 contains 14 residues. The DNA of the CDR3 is TGCAGTGCTAGACCACCGACAGGGGACGAGACCCAGTTCTTC. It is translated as CSARPPTGDETQFF.

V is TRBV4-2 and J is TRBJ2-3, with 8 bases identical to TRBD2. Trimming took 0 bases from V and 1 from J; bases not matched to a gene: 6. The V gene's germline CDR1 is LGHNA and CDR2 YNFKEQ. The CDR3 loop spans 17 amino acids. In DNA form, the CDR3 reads TGTGCCAGCAGCCAAGAATGGGCGGGGGGCCGCACAGATACGCAGTATTTT. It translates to CASSQEWAGGRTDTQYF.

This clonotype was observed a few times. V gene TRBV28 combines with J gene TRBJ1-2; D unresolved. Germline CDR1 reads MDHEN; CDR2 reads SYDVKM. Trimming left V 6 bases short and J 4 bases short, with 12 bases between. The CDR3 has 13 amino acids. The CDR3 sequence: CASRYQRAYGYTF. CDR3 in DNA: TGTGCCAGCAGGTACCAGCGGGCCTATGGCTACACCTTC.

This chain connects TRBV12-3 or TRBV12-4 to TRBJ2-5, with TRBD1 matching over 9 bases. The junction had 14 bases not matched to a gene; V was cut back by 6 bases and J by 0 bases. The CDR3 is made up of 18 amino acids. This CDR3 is CASSEGQGTPEYQETQYF. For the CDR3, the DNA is TGTGCCAGCAGCGAAGGACAGGGGACTCCGGAATACCAAGAGACCCAGTACTTC.

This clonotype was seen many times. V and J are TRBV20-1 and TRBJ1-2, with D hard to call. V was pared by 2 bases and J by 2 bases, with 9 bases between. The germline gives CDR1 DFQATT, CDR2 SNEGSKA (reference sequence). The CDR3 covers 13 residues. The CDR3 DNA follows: TGCAGTGCTAGAAGGGAGCTGAACTATGGCTACACCTTC. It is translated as CSARRELNYGYTF.

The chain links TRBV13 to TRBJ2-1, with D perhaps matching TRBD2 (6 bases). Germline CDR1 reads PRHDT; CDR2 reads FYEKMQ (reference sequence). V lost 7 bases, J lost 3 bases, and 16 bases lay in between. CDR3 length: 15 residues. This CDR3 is CASMSGEVGYNEQFF. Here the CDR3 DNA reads TGTGCCAGCATGTCCGGGGAGGTGGGCTACAATGAGCAGTTCTTC.